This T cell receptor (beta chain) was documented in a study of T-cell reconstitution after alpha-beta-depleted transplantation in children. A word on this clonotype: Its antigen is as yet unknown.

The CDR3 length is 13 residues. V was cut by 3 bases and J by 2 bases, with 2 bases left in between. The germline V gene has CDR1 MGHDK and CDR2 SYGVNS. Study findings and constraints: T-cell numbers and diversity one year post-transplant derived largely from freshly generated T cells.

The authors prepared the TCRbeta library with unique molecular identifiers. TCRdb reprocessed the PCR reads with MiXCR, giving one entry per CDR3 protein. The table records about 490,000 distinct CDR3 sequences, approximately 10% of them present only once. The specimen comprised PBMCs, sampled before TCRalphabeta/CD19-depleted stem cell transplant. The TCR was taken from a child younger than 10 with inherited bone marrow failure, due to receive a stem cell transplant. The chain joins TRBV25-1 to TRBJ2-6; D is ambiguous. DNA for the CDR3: TGTGCCAGCAGTGATGCTGGGGCCAACGTCCTGACTTTC. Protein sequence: CASSDAGANVLTF.